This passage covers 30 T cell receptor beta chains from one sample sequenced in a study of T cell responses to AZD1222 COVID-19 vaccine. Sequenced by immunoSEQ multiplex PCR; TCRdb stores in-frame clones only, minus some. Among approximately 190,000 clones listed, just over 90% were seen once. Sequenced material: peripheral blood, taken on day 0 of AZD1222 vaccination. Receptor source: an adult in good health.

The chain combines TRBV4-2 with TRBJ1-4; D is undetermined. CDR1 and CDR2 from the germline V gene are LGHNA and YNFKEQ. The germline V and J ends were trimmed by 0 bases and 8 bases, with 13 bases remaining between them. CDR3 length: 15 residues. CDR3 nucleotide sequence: TGTGCCAGCAGCCAAGACCAGATCACGGGGGAAAAACTGTTTTTT. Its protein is CASSQDQITGEKLFF.

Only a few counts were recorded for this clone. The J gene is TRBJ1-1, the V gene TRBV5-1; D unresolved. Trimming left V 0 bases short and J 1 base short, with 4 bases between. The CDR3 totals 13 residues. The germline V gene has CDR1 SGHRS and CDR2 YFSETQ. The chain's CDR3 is CASSLGGNTEAFF. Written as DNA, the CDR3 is TGCGCCAGCAGCTTGGGGGGGAACACTGAAGCTTTCTTT.

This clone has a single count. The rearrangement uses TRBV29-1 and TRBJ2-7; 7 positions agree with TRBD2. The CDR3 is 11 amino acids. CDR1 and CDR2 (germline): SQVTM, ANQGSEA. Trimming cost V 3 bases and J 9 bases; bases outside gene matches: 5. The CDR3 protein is CSVESGEGQYF. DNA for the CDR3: TGCAGCGTTGAGTCCGGGGAGGGGCAGTACTTC.

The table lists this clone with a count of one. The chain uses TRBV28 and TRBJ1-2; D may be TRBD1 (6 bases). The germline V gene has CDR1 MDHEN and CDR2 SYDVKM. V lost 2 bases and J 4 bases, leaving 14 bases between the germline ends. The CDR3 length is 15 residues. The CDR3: CASSLPSSGAYGYTF. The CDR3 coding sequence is TGTGCCAGCAGTTTACCCTCCTCAGGGGCCTATGGCTACACCTTC.

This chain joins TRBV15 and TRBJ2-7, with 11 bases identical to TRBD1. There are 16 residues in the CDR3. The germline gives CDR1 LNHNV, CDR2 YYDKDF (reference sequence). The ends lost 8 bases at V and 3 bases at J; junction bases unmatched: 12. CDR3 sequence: CATPGCPGTGGYEQYF. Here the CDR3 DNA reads TGTGCCACCCCCGGATGCCCGGGGACAGGGGGCTACGAGCAGTACTTC.

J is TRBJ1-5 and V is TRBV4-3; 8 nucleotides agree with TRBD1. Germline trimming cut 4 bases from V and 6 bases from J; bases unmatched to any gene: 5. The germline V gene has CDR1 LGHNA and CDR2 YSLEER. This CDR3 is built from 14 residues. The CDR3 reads CASSPDRGSQPQHF. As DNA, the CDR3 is TGCGCCAGCAGCCCCGACAGGGGTAGTCAGCCCCAGCATTTT.

The CDR3 spells CASRNRDIDTDTQYF. The CDR3 nucleotides are TGTGCCAGCAGGAACCGGGACATAGACACAGATACGCAGTATTTT. The genes are TRBV2 and TRBJ2-3; D is possibly TRBD1 (6 bases). V lost 6 bases and J 2 bases, leaving 15 bases between the germline ends. The CDR3 totals 15 residues. In germline, CDR1 is SNHLY, CDR2 FYNNEI.

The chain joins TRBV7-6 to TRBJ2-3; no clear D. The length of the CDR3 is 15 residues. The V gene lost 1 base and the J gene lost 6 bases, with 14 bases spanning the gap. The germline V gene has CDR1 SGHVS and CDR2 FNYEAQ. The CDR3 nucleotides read TGTGCCAGCAGCTTAGACTGGAGTAACGGTGATACGCAGTATTTT. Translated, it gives CASSLDWSNGDTQYF.

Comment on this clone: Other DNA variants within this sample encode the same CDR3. Here the CDR3 reads CASSLGQGNTIYF. For the CDR3, the DNA is TGCGCCAGCAGCCTCGGACAGGGAAACACCATATATTTT. The J gene is TRBJ1-3, the V gene TRBV5-1; D might be TRBD1 (6 bases). The germline CDR1 and CDR2 sequences are SGHRS and YFSETQ. V was shortened by 4 bases and J by 4 bases, with 9 bases between the two germline ends. This CDR3 comprises 13 residues.

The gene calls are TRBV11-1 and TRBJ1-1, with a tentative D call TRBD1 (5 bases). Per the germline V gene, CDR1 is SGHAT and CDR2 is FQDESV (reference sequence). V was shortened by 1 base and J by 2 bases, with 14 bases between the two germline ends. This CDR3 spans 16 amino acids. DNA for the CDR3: TGTGCCAGCAGCTTAGATTGGAGGGGAGCAAACACTGAAGCTTTCTTT. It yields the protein CASSLDWRGANTEAFF.

CDR3 DNA sequence: TGTGCCAGCAGCCAAGGAGGTAGGGAAAAACTGTTTTTT. It translates to CASSQGGREKLFF. The chain carries TRBV3-1 (or the pseudogene TRBV3-2) and TRBJ1-4; no clear D. Germline V lookup: CDR1 LGHDT, CDR2 YNNKEL (reference sequence). Deletions cut 1 base from V and 8 bases from J, with 8 bases between. The CDR3 has 13 amino acids.

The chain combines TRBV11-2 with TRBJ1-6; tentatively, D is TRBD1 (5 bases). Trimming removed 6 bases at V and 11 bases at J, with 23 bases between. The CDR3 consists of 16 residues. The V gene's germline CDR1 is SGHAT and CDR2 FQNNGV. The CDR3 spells CASSPTTLVGAAPLHF. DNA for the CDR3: TGTGCCAGCAGTCCGACCACCCTTGTAGGGGCGGCACCCCTCCACTTT.

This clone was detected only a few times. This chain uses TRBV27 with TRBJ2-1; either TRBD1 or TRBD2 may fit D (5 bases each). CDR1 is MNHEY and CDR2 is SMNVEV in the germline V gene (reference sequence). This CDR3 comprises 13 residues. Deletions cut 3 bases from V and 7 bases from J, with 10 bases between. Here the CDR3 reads CASSFGTHNEQFF. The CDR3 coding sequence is TGTGCCAGCAGTTTTGGGACCCATAATGAGCAGTTCTTC.

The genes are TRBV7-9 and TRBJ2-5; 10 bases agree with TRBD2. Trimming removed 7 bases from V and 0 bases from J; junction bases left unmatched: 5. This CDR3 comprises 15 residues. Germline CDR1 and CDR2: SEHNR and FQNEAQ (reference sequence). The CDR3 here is CASKPAGGNQETQYF. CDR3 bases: TGTGCCAGCAAACCAGCGGGGGGGAACCAAGAGACCCAGTACTTC.

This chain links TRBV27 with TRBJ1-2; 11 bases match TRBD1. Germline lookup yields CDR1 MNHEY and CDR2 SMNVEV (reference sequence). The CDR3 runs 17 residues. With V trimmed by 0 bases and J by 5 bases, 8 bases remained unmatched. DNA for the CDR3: TGTGCCAGCAGTTTATCGCCAGGGACAGGGGGGGCATATGGCTACACCTTC. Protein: CASSLSPGTGGAYGYTF.

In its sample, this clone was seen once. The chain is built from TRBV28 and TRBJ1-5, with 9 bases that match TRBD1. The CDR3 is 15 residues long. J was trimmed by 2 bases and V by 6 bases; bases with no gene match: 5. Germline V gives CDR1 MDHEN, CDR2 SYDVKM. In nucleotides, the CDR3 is TGTGCCAGCAGGAGAACAGGGGGCGGCAATCAGCCCCAGCATTTT. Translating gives CASRRTGGGNQPQHF.

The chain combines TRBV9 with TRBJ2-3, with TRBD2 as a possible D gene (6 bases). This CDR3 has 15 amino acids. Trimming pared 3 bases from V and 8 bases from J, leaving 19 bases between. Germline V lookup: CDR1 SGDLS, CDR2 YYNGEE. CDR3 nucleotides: TGTGCCAGCAGCGATGAAGGGACTGTCATTAGTACGCAGTATTTT. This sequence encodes CASSDEGTVISTQYF.

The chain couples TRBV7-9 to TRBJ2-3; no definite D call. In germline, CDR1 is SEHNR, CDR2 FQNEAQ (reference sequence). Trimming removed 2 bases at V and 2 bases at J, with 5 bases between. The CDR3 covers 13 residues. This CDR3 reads CASSLSVTDTQYF. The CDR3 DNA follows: TGTGCCAGCAGCTTATCCGTCACAGATACGCAGTATTTT.

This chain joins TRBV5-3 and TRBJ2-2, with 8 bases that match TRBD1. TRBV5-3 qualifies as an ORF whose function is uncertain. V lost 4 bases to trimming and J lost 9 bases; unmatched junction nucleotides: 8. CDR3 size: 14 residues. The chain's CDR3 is CARSDLDRVRELFF. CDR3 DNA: TGTGCCAGAAGCGACTTGGACAGGGTCAGGGAGCTGTTTTTT.

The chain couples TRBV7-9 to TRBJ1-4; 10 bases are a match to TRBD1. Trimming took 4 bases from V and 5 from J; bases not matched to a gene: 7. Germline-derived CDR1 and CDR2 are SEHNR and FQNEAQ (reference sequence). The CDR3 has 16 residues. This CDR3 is CASSSTRDRGNEKLFF. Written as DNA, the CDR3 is TGTGCCAGCAGCTCAACGAGGGACAGGGGAAATGAAAAACTGTTTTTT.

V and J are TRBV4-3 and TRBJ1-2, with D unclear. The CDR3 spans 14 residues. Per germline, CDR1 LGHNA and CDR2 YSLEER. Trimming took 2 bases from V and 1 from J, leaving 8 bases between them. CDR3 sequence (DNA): TGCGCCAGCAGCCAAAGCCCTGTTAACTATGGCTACACCTTC. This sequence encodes CASSQSPVNYGYTF.

The CDR3 reads CASNWMGEQFF. In nucleotides, the CDR3 is TGTGCCAGCAACTGGATGGGTGAGCAGTTCTTC. The V call is TRBV6-5, the J call TRBJ2-1, with D unresolved. This CDR3 spans 11 amino acids. V was trimmed by 7 bases and J by 9 bases, leaving 10 bases between them. Germline CDR1 MNHEY, CDR2 SVGAGI.

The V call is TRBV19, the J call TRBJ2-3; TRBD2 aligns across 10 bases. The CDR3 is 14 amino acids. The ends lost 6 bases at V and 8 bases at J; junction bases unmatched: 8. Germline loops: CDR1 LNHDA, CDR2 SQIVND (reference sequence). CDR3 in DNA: TGTGCCAGTAGGGGACTAGCGTCAGCAACTACGCAGTATTTT. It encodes CASRGLASATTQYF.

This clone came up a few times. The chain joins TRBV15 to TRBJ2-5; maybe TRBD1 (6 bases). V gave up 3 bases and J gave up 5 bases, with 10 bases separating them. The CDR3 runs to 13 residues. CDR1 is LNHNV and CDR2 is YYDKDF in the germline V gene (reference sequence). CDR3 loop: CATSRGAGETQYF. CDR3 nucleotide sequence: TGTGCCACCAGCAGGGGGGCAGGGGAGACCCAGTACTTC. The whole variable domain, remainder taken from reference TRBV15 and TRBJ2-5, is DAMVIQNPRYQVTQFGKPVTLSCSQTLNHNVMYWYQQKSSQAPKLLFHYYDKDFNNEADTPDNFQSRRPNTSFCFLDIRSPGLGDTAMYLCATSRGAGETQYFGPGTRLLVL.

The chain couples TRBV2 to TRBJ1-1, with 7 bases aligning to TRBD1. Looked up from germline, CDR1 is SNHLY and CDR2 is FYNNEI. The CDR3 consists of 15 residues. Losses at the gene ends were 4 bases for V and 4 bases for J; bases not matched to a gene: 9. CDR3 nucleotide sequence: TGTGCCAGCAGTGCTTTAGGCCAGGGGGGCACTGAAGCTTTCTTT. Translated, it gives CASSALGQGGTEAFF.

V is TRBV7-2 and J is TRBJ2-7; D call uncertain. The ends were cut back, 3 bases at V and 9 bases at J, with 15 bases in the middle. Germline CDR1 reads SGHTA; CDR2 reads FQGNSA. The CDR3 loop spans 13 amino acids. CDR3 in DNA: TGTGCCAGCAGCTTCGGCCCGGATCAGCCGCAGTACTTC. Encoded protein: CASSFGPDQPQYF.

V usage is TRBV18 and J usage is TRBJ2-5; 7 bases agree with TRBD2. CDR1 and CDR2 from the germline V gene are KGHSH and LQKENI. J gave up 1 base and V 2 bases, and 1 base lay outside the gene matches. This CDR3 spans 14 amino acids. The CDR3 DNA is TGTGCCAGCTCACCAGGGGGGGGCCAAGAGACCCAGTACTTC. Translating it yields CASSPGGGQETQYF.

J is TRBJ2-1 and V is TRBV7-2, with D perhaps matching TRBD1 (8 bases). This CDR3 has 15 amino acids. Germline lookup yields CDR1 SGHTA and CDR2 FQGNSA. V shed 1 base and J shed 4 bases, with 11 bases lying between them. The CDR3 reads CASSLDRGGYNEQFF. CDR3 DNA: TGTGCCAGCAGCTTAGACAGGGGGGGGTACAATGAGCAGTTCTTC.

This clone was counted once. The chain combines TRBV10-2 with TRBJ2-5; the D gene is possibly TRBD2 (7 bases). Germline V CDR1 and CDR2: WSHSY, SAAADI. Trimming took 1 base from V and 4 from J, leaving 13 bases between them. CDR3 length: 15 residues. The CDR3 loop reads CASSEWLGGGETQYF. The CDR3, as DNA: TGCGCCAGCAGTGAGTGGTTAGGGGGGGGAGAGACCCAGTACTTC.

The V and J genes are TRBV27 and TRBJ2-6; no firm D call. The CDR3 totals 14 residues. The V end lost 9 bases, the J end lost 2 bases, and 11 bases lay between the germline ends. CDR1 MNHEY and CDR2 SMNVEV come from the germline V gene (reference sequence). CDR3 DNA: TGTGCCAGTAGTGGGCAGGCTGGGGCCAACGTCCTGACTTTC. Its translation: CASSGQAGANVLTF.